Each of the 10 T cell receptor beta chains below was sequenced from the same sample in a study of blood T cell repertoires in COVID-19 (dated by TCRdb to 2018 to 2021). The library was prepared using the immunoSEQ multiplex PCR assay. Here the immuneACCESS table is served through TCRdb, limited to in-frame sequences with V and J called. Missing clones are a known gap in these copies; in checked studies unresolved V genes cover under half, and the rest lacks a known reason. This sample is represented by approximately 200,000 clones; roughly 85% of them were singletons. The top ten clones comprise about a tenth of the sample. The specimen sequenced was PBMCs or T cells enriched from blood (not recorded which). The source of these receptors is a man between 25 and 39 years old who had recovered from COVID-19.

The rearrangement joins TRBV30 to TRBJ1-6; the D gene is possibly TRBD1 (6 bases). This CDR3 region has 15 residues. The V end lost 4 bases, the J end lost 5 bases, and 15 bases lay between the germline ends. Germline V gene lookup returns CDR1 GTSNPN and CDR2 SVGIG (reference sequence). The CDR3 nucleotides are TGTGCCTGGACCCAGGGGCCATTTCATAATTCACCCCTCCACTTT. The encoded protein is CAWTQGPFHNSPLHF.

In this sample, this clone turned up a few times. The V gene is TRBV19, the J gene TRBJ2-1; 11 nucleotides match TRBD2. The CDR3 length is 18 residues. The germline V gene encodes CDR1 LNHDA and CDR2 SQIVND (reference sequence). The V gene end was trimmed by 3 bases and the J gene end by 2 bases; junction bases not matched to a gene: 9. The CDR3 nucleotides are TGTGCCAGTAGTATTGGGCCTAGCGGGAGGCCCCCCTACAATGAGCAGTTCTTC. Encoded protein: CASSIGPSGRPPYNEQFF.

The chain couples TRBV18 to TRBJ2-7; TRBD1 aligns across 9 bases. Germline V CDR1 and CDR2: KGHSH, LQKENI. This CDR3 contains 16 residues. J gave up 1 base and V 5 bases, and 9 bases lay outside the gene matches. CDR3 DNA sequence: TGTGCCAGCTCATCAGCGTCGGACAGGGGATCCTACGAGCAGTACTTC. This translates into CASSSASDRGSYEQYF.

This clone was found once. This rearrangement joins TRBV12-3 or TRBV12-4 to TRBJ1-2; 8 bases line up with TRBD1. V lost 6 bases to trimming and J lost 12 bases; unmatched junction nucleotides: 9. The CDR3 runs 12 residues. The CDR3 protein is CASRGQVGPHTF. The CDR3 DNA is TGTGCCAGCAGGGGACAGGTAGGGCCCCACACCTTC.

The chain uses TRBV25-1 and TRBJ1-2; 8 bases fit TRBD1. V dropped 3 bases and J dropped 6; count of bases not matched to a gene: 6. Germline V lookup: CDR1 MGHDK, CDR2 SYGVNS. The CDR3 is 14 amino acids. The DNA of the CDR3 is TGTGCCAGCAGTGAGGGGGACAGGAGAAATGGCTACACCTTC. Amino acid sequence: CASSEGDRRNGYTF.

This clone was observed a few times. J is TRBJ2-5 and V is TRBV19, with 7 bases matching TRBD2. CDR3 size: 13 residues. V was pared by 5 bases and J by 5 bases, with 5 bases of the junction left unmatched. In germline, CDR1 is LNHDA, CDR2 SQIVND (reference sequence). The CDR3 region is CASSFAGVETQYF. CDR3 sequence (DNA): TGTGCCAGTAGTTTCGCGGGGGTGGAGACCCAGTACTTC.

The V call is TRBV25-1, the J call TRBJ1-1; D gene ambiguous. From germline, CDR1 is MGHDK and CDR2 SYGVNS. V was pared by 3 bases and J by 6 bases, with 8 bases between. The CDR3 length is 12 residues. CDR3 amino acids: CASSDVPSEAFF. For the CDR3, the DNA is TGTGCCAGCAGTGACGTCCCTTCTGAAGCTTTCTTT.

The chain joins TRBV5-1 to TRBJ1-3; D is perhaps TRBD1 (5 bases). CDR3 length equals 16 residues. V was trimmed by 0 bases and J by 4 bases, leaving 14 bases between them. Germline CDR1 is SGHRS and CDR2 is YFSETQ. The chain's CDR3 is CASSLGGLAGGNTIYF. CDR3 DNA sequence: TGCGCCAGCAGCTTGGGAGGCTTGGCAGGGGGAAACACCATATATTTT.

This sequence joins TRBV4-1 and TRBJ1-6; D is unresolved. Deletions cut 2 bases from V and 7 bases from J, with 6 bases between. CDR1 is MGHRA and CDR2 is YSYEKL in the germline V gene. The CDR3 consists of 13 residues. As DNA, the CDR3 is TGCGCCAGCAGCCAAACATACAATTCACCCCTCCACTTT. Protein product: CASSQTYNSPLHF.

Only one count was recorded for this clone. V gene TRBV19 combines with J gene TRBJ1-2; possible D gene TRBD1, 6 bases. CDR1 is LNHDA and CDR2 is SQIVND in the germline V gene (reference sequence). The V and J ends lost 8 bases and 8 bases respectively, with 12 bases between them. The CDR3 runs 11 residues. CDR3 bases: TGTGCCAGTGTAGGGGGATCCGGCTACACCTTC. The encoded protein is CASVGGSGYTF.